This T cell receptor beta chain was observed in a study of T-cell memory formation after mild COVID-19. The J segment lost 9 bases and the V segment lost 7 bases, leaving 4 bases of the junction unmatched. Germline V gene lookup returns CDR1 SQVTM and CDR2 ANQGSEA. The CDR3 is 12 amino acids. The table lists this clonotype with a few counts. Its specificity is not known. Study outcomes and limitations: Later expanders leaned CD4+, whereas day 15 to 85 contracting clones were balanced CD4/CD8.

Employing constant-segment primers, 5'RACE generated TCR alpha and TCR beta cDNA libraries bearing sample barcodes and UMIs. TCRdb reprocessed the 5' RACE reads with MiXCR, giving one entry per CDR3 protein. Found here are around 340,000 distinct CDR3 sequences, 13% to 15% of them singletons; the top ten hold approximately 20%. The TCR originated in a man younger than 35 who had mild COVID-19 (a few samples of this study predate the infection). Cell type and time point are not known. V gene TRBV29-1 combines with J gene TRBJ2-1, with TRBD1 matching 12 bases. Sequencing used PBMCs or a T cell subset sorted from them (not recorded which). Here the CDR3 reads CSAGTGGFEQFF. The CDR3 DNA sequence: TGCAGCGCCGGGACAGGGGGCTTTGAGCAGTTCTTC.